The 27 T cell receptor beta chains given below trace back to one sample, sequenced in a study of CD8 T cells in Susac syndrome. Random hexamers primed reverse transcription of about 0.45 to 1 ug RNA. One entry per CDR3 protein, called by TCRdb with MiXCR from the immunoSEQ multiplex PCR reads. The sample has 140,000 to 150,000 distinct CDR3 sequences, roughly 96% seen once; the top ten hold 0.095% to 0.14%. Sequenced input: CD4+ T cells from PBMCs. These receptors originate from a human donor with multiple sclerosis.

CDR3 loop: CASSLIQMNTEAFF. CDR3 in DNA: TGTGCCAGCAGTTTGATACAAATGAACACTGAAGCTTTCTTT. This chain connects TRBV28 to TRBJ1-1, with D uncertain. This CDR3 region has 14 residues. Germline-derived CDR1 and CDR2 are MDHEN and SYDVKM. The V end was cut by 3 bases, the J end by 0 bases, with 8 bases between.

The chain carries TRBV6-5 and TRBJ1-2; 7 bases map to TRBD1. V lost 8 bases to trimming and J lost 9 bases; unmatched junction nucleotides: 6. The germline gives CDR1 MNHEY, CDR2 SVGAGI. This CDR3 contains 11 residues. Here the CDR3 DNA reads TGTGCCAGCTCAACAGGGGAGAGCTACACCTTC. Its translation is CASSTGESYTF.

The rearrangement links TRBV5-4 to TRBJ2-3; 7 nucleotides agree with TRBD2. The CDR3 contains 15 residues. V shed 2 bases, J shed 6 bases, and the junction held 9 bases outside the gene matches. Germline CDR1 reads SGHNT; CDR2 reads YYREEE (reference sequence). This chain's CDR3 is CASSFPSGSQDTQYF. The CDR3 nucleotides are TGTGCCAGCAGCTTCCCTAGCGGCTCGCAGGATACGCAGTATTTT. The full variable domain, in which reference TRBV5-4 and TRBJ2-3 provide the parts outside the CDR3, is ETGVTQSPTHLIKTRGQQVTLRCSSQSGHNTVSWYQQALGQGPQFIFQYYREEENGRGNFPPRFSGLQFPNYSSELNVNALELDDSALYLCASSFPSGSQDTQYFGPGTRLTVL.

This clonotype appeared a single time. This chain links TRBV30 with TRBJ1-1; D gene ambiguous. Trimming removed 0 bases from V and 7 bases from J, with 9 bases in between. The CDR3 runs 12 residues. CDR1 is GTSNPN, CDR2 SVGIG, per germline (reference sequence). CDR3 residues: CAWSVRIGEAFF. For the CDR3, the DNA is TGTGCCTGGAGTGTACGAATCGGTGAAGCTTTCTTT. The entire variable domain, with the rest obtained from reference TRBV30 and TRBJ1-1, is as follows: SQTIHQWPATLVQPVGSPLSLECTVEGTSNPNLYWYRQAAGRGLQLLFYSVGIGQISSEVPQNLSASRPQDRQFILSSKKLLLSDSGFYLCAWSVRIGEAFFGQGTRLTVV.

This clonotype has only a few counts. The V and J genes are TRBV12-3 or TRBV12-4 and TRBJ2-7; possible D gene TRBD1, 6 bases. CDR3 length equals 13 residues. Trimming cost V 6 bases and J 2 bases, with 11 bases left between them. The CDR3 is CASRGTGTYEQYF. Written as DNA, the CDR3 is TGTGCCAGCAGGGGCACAGGGACCTACGAGCAGTACTTC.

The rearrangement uses TRBV7-3 and TRBJ2-1; D not certain. This CDR3 has 13 amino acids. Germline values: CDR1 SGHTA, CDR2 FQGTGA. The germline V and J ends were trimmed by 5 bases and 12 bases, with 17 bases remaining between them. The CDR3 DNA reads TGTGCCAGCAGCCCCAACGGGCGGAAGACGCAGTTCTTC. Its translation is CASSPNGRKTQFF.

The chain joins TRBV20-1 to TRBJ2-7; D may be TRBD2 (5 bases). CDR1 and CDR2 (germline): DFQATT, SNEGSKA (reference sequence). The length of the CDR3 is 15 residues. The V gene lost 7 bases and the J gene lost 2 bases, with 21 bases spanning the gap. CDR3 sequence reads: CSVKGSGWSPYEQYF. In DNA, the CDR3 is TGCAGTGTCAAAGGGTCGGGGTGGTCCCCCTACGAGCAGTACTTC.

V usage is TRBV29-1 and J usage is TRBJ2-1; 15 bases map to TRBD2. The CDR3 is made up of 17 amino acids. V shed 7 bases, J shed 7 bases, and the junction held 14 bases outside the gene matches. Germline V gives CDR1 SQVTM, CDR2 ANQGSEA. This chain's CDR3 is CSAQRTSGGAGLNEQFF. The CDR3 bases are TGCAGCGCCCAACGGACTAGCGGGGGGGCTGGTTTGAATGAGCAGTTCTTC.

CDR3 region: CASSYGTGKGETQYF. CDR3 sequence (DNA): TGTGCCAGCAGTTACGGGACAGGGAAGGGCGAGACCCAGTACTTC. The genes are TRBV6-5 and TRBJ2-5, with 9 positions matching TRBD1. Trimming cost V 2 bases and J 5 bases; bases outside gene matches: 6. The CDR3 length is 15 residues. Germline CDR1 reads MNHEY; CDR2 reads SVGAGI.

The DNA for the CDR3 is TGCAGTGCTAGAGCGCTAGCGGGAGGGCCGGATACGCAGTATTTT. Translated, it gives CSARALAGGPDTQYF. V gene TRBV20-1 combines with J gene TRBJ2-3; 12 positions match TRBD2. In germline, CDR1 is DFQATT, CDR2 SNEGSKA (reference sequence). Trimming took 1 base from V and 6 from J; bases not matched to a gene: 5. The CDR3 runs 15 residues.

This clonotype occurred once. The gene calls are TRBV9 and TRBJ2-3, with 7 positions matching TRBD2. The length of the CDR3 is 17 residues. The V gene's germline CDR1 is SGDLS and CDR2 YYNGEE. The ends lost 4 bases at V and 4 bases at J; junction bases unmatched: 15. The CDR3 sequence: CASSPEFGEAGPDTQYF. CDR3 nucleotides: TGTGCCAGCAGCCCCGAGTTTGGCGAAGCGGGGCCAGATACGCAGTATTTT.

The chain combines TRBV7-9 with TRBJ2-7, with TRBD1 matching 7 bases. There are 14 residues in the CDR3. The germline CDR1 and CDR2 sequences are SEHNR and FQNEAQ (reference sequence). Trimming at V came to 4 bases and at J to 1 base, leaving 4 bases not matched to a gene. CDR3 sequence (DNA): TGTGCCAGCAGCTCGGGACAGAGTTCCTACGAGCAGTACTTC. Protein: CASSSGQSSYEQYF.

The chain combines TRBV20-1 with TRBJ1-2; the D gene is possibly TRBD1 (5 bases). Between the trimmed V and J ends, which lost 3 bases and 4 bases, there was a span of 21 bases. The CDR3 contains 16 residues. Germline V gene lookup returns CDR1 DFQATT and CDR2 SNEGSKA (reference sequence). This CDR3 reads CSASLGGTERAYGYTF. The CDR3 bases are TGCAGTGCTAGTTTGGGAGGGACGGAACGCGCCTATGGCTACACCTTC.

The CDR3 loop reads CASSYSWTSTDTQYF. In DNA, the CDR3 is TGTGCCAGCAGTTACTCATGGACTAGCACAGATACGCAGTATTTT. The chain combines TRBV6-2 or TRBV6-3 with TRBJ2-3; the D gene is possibly TRBD2 (5 bases). Trimming left V 0 bases short and J 0 bases short, with 7 bases between. The CDR3 sequence is 15 residues long. Per germline, CDR1 MNHEY and CDR2 SVGEGT.

This chain links TRBV4-3 with TRBJ2-7; TRBD1 matches 10 bases. The CDR3 consists of 14 residues. Germline V gene lookup returns CDR1 LGHNA and CDR2 YSLEER. After removal of 3 bases from V and 4 bases from J, the junction contained 3 bases not matched to a gene. CDR3 in DNA: TGCGCCAGCAGCCATCGGACAGGGGGGTACGAGCAGTACTTC. It translates to CASSHRTGGYEQYF.

The chain has TRBV9 and TRBJ2-1; D could derive from TRBD1 or TRBD2 (5 bases each). V was pared by 4 bases and J by 7 bases, with 9 bases between. Germline CDR1 is SGDLS and CDR2 is YYNGEE. The CDR3 loop spans 12 amino acids. The CDR3 protein is CASSREGNEQFF. The CDR3 coding sequence is TGTGCCAGCAGCAGAGAGGGGAATGAGCAGTTCTTC. Together with reference TRBV9 and TRBJ2-1, the CDR3 gives the full variable domain: DSGVTQTPKHLITATGQRVTLRCSPRSGDLSVYWYQQSLDQGLQFLIQYYNGEERAKGNILERFSAQQFPDLHSELNLSSLELGDSALYFCASSREGNEQFFGPGTRLTVL.

The chain links TRBV30 to TRBJ2-2; the D gene is possibly TRBD1 (6 bases). Trimming pared 0 bases from V and 8 bases from J, leaving 13 bases between. The CDR3 contains 14 residues. Germline lookup yields CDR1 GTSNPN and CDR2 SVGIG (reference sequence). CDR3 in DNA: TGTGCCTGGAGTGTGGTGGCAGGGGCTGGGGAGCTGTTTTTT. Its translation: CAWSVVAGAGELFF. Variable domain in full (rest from reference TRBV30 and TRBJ2-2): SQTIHQWPATLVQPVGSPLSLECTVEGTSNPNLYWYRQAAGRGLQLLFYSVGIGQISSEVPQNLSASRPQDRQFILSSKKLLLSDSGFYLCAWSVVAGAGELFFGEGSRLTVL.

V usage is TRBV20-1 and J usage is TRBJ2-7, with D possibly matching TRBD2 (6 bases). Trimming took off 6 bases at V and 1 base at J, with 10 bases between the two ends. CDR3 length: 12 residues. From germline, CDR1 is DFQATT and CDR2 SNEGSKA (reference sequence). The CDR3 region has the DNA TGCAGTGCAACCGGGACTTCCTACGAGCAGTACTTC. It is translated as CSATGTSYEQYF.

This clonotype was detected once. The chain employs TRBV12-3 or TRBV12-4 and TRBJ2-7; 10 bases are a match to TRBD2. Unmatched junction bases numbered 3, after V lost 1 base and J lost 3 bases. The CDR3 loop spans 15 amino acids. The CDR3 region has the DNA TGTGCCAGCAGTTTAGGGACTAGCGGAATCTACGAGCAGTACTTC. Its translation: CASSLGTSGIYEQYF.

A single count supports this clonotype. This rearrangement joins TRBV18 to TRBJ2-7, with 7 bases aligning to TRBD2. The CDR3 covers 15 residues. Trimming cost V 2 bases and J 2 bases; bases outside gene matches: 6. Per germline, CDR1 KGHSH and CDR2 LQKENI. The CDR3 DNA reads as TGTGCCAGCTCACCATTCAGCGGGAACACCTACGAGCAGTACTTC. This encodes CASSPFSGNTYEQYF. The whole variable domain, remainder taken from reference TRBV18 and TRBJ2-7, is NAGVMQNPRHLVRRRGQEARLRCSPMKGHSHVYWYRQLPEEGLKFMVYLQKENIIDESGMPKERFSAEFPKEGPSILRIQQVVRGDSAAYFCASSPFSGNTYEQYFGPGTRLTVT.

V usage is TRBV29-1 and J usage is TRBJ1-3, with 8 bases lining up with TRBD1. CDR1 is SQVTM and CDR2 is ANQGSEA in the germline V gene. V dropped 7 bases and J dropped 6; count of bases not matched to a gene: 5. CDR3 length: 12 amino acids. The CDR3 sequence is CSATDRANTIYF. CDR3 DNA: TGCAGCGCCACGGACAGGGCAAACACCATATATTTT.

V gene TRBV6-2 or TRBV6-3 combines with J gene TRBJ1-1, with TRBD1 matching 8 bases. The CDR3 runs to 15 residues. Germline V lookup: CDR1 MNHEY, CDR2 SVGEGT. The V segment lost 5 bases and the J segment 4 bases; nucleotides outside the gene matches: 9. This CDR3 is CASSQSGTGGTEAFF. CDR3 coding DNA: TGTGCCAGCAGTCAAAGTGGGACAGGCGGCACTGAAGCTTTCTTT.

This clonotype was seen just once. The V gene is TRBV28, the J gene TRBJ2-7; 9 nucleotides line up with TRBD1. The CDR3 length is 15 residues. From germline, CDR1 is MDHEN and CDR2 SYDVKM. J gave up 3 bases and V 7 bases, and 10 bases lay outside the gene matches. DNA for the CDR3: TGTGCCAGCACTTACATGGACAGGGGATTCTACGAGCAGTACTTC. As protein: CASTYMDRGFYEQYF.

V gene TRBV3-1 combines with J gene TRBJ2-2, with no clear D. This CDR3 has 14 amino acids. CDR1 is LGHDT and CDR2 is YNNKEL in the germline V gene (reference sequence). Trimming stripped 5 bases from V and 0 bases from J, with 7 bases between. The CDR3, as DNA: TGTGCCAGCAGCACGAGACCGAACACCGGGGAGCTGTTTTTT. Translated: CASSTRPNTGELFF.

CDR3: CASSLFAPTSGRAWEQFF. The CDR3 DNA reads as TGTGCCAGCAGTTTATTCGCCCCGACTAGCGGGAGGGCCTGGGAGCAGTTCTTC. The V call is TRBV27, the J call TRBJ2-1; 14 nucleotides agree with TRBD2. The V gene end was trimmed by 1 base and the J gene end by 10 bases; junction bases not matched to a gene: 12. The CDR3 is made up of 18 amino acids. Germline loops: CDR1 MNHEY, CDR2 SMNVEV (reference sequence).

The rearrangement joins TRBV12-3 or TRBV12-4 to TRBJ1-2, with 7 bases aligning to TRBD1. This CDR3 comprises 14 residues. J was trimmed by 4 bases and V by 2 bases; bases with no gene match: 4. CDR3 in amino acids: CASSLNRGSYGYTF. The DNA for the CDR3 is TGTGCCAGCAGTTTAAACAGGGGATCCTATGGCTACACCTTC.

The V and J genes are TRBV10-3 and TRBJ2-1; TRBD2 matches at 10 bases. CDR1 and CDR2 (germline): ENHRY, SYGVKD. This CDR3 is built from 14 residues. The V gene end was trimmed by 9 bases and the J gene end by 9 bases; junction bases not matched to a gene: 11. CDR3 nucleotide sequence: TGTGCCATACAAGCTAGCGGGAGTGGAGGTGAGCAGTTCTTC. Protein: CAIQASGSGGEQFF.